These 13 T cell receptor beta chains came from one sample sequenced in a study of T cells in localized non-small cell lung cancer. This table comes from immunoSEQ multiplex PCR, and its TCRdb copy is limited to in-frame clones, with some not included. The sample records about 33,000 clones, 78% being singletons. The sample consisted of peripheral blood, taken before any cancer treatment. These receptors originate from a male donor aged 60 or older with stage II squamous cell lung carcinoma.

The chain joins TRBV11-3 to TRBJ1-2, with unresolved D. The CDR3 has 12 residues. The germline V and J ends were trimmed by 2 bases and 5 bases, with 6 bases remaining between them. CDR1 and CDR2 (germline): SGHNT, YENEEA. The CDR3 here is CASSLLGYGYTF. Here the CDR3 DNA reads TGTGCCAGCAGCTTACTGGGGTATGGCTACACCTTC.

The chain is built from TRBV11-3 and TRBJ1-2, with D tentatively TRBD1 (5 bases). The CDR3 consists of 17 residues. From germline, CDR1 is SGHNT and CDR2 YENEEA. The ends were cut back, 3 bases at V and 0 bases at J, with 17 bases in the middle. This CDR3 is CASSLYEGQGPNYGYTF. DNA of the CDR3: TGTGCCAGCAGCTTGTATGAAGGGCAGGGCCCTAACTATGGCTACACCTTC.

The V gene is TRBV7-3, the J gene TRBJ2-1, with a possible D match to TRBD1 (6 bases). This CDR3 has 17 residues. V was pared by 1 base and J by 8 bases, with 21 bases between. The germline gives CDR1 SGHTA, CDR2 FQGTGA. CDR3 amino acids: CASSLRRAGQGLDEQFF. The CDR3 DNA sequence: TGTGCCAGCAGCTTAAGGAGAGCTGGGCAGGGGCTCGATGAGCAGTTCTTC.

The V call is TRBV4-3, the J call TRBJ2-1, with 7 bases fitting TRBD2. The CDR3 length is 15 residues. The trim removed 1 base at V and 5 bases at J, leaving 5 bases unmatched. Germline CDR1 reads LGHNA; CDR2 reads YSLEER. The CDR3 DNA sequence: TGCGCCAGCAGCCAAGTGCGGGGGTTAGACAATGAGCAGTTCTTC. It codes for CASSQVRGLDNEQFF.

This chain connects TRBV2 to TRBJ2-5; 7 bases are shared with TRBD1. The CDR3 is made up of 14 amino acids. Unmatched junction bases numbered 9, after V lost 5 bases and J lost 6 bases. The germline CDR1 and CDR2 sequences are SNHLY and FYNNEI. In DNA form, the CDR3 reads TGTGCCAGCAGTTCGGGACAGCAAGGGCAGACCCAGTACTTC. Amino acid sequence: CASSSGQQGQTQYF.

CDR3 in amino acids: CAAGEWGNSPLHF. The CDR3 DNA reads TGTGCCGCCGGAGAATGGGGTAATTCACCCCTCCACTTT. The chain uses TRBV12-5 and TRBJ1-6; D gene ambiguous. Germline V gene sequence: CDR1 LGHNT, CDR2 FRNRAP. CDR3 length: 13 amino acids. Using reference TRBV12-5 and TRBJ1-6 for the parts outside the CDR3, the full variable domain is DARVTQTPRHKVTEMGQEVTMRCQPILGHNTVFWYRQTMMQGLELLAYFRNRAPLDDSGMPKDRFSAEMPDATLATLKIQPSEPRDSAVYFCAAGEWGNSPLHFGNGTRLTVT.

The V and J genes are TRBV2 and TRBJ2-5; D gene unclear. Trimming removed 5 bases from V and 7 bases from J, with 8 bases in between. From germline, CDR1 is SNHLY and CDR2 FYNNEI. This CDR3 has 11 amino acids. The CDR3 spells CASSPKATQYF. As DNA, the CDR3 is TGTGCCAGCAGTCCTAAGGCGACCCAGTACTTC.

This clone has more than one count but fewer than ten. This chain joins TRBV6-5 and TRBJ2-7; D is tentatively TRBD1 or TRBD2 (5 bases each). CDR1 is MNHEY, CDR2 SVGAGI, per germline. Trimming took off 5 bases at V and 2 bases at J, with 13 bases between the two ends. This CDR3 comprises 14 residues. The CDR3 sequence: CASSIFRGPYEQYF. The CDR3 DNA follows: TGTGCCAGCAGTATATTCCGGGGACCCTACGAGCAGTACTTC.

This clone was observed a handful of times. The V and J genes are TRBV5-1 and TRBJ2-7, with 8 nucleotides matching TRBD1. The CDR3 totals 14 residues. V trimming: 4 bases; J trimming: 2 bases; junction bases outside the gene matches: 5. Per the germline V gene, CDR1 is SGHRS and CDR2 is YFSETQ. CDR3 sequence (DNA): TGCGCCAGCAGCCACGGACAGGGCCCCTACGAGCAGTACTTC. This translates into CASSHGQGPYEQYF.

The rearrangement uses TRBV6-5 and TRBJ2-7; the D gene is possibly TRBD2 (5 bases). Germline-derived CDR1 and CDR2 are MNHEY and SVGAGI. The CDR3 spans 13 residues. The V gene lost 8 bases and the J gene lost 3 bases, with 14 bases spanning the gap. The DNA of the CDR3 is TGTGCCAGCCGAGGACCTCGGGGCTACGAGCAGTACTTC. This encodes CASRGPRGYEQYF.

The CDR3, as DNA: TGTGCCAGCAGCTTGGAGGGGATCACTGAAGCTTTCTTT. As protein: CASSLEGITEAFF. The genes are TRBV5-4 and TRBJ1-1, with a tentative D call TRBD1 (5 bases). Germline lookup yields CDR1 SGHNT and CDR2 YYREEE (reference sequence). Trimming removed 0 bases from V and 4 bases from J, with 7 bases in between. The CDR3 covers 13 residues.

This clone was recorded once. The chain employs TRBV4-1 and TRBJ1-4; unclear D gene. This CDR3 region has 13 residues. Germline V gene sequence: CDR1 MGHRA, CDR2 YSYEKL. The ends were cut back, 4 bases at V and 8 bases at J, with 11 bases in the middle. CDR3 loop: CASSRWAREKLFF. For the CDR3, the DNA is TGCGCCAGCAGCCGGTGGGCCCGGGAAAAACTGTTTTTT.

This chain joins TRBV7-9 and TRBJ1-4; no reliable D call. The V end lost 6 bases, the J end lost 6 bases, and 8 bases lay between the germline ends. Germline CDR1 reads SEHNR; CDR2 reads FQNEAQ (reference sequence). The CDR3 runs to 12 residues. CDR3 sequence reads: CASSRSDEKLFF. In DNA, the CDR3 is TGTGCCAGCAGTCGTAGTGATGAAAAACTGTTTTTT.